This paragraph reports one T cell receptor (beta chain). Other DNA sequences of this sample code for an identical CDR3. Germline loops: CDR1 MNHEY, CDR2 SVGAGI. CDR3 length equals 13 residues. Trimming took off 8 bases at V and 0 bases at J, with 8 bases between the two ends. The data were produced by immunoSEQ multiplex PCR, yet TCRdb's version contains in-frame clones alone and is incomplete. The table shows around 2.1 million clones, with approximately 94% occurring only once. The data stem from a study of shared clonotypes between healthy human individuals. Across the study: Used for every donor were three CD4 naive, three CD4 memory, two CD8 naive and one CD8 memory plate.

This TCR derives from a young man in good health. The J gene is TRBJ1-3, the V gene TRBV6-5, with D hard to call. The sequenced sample was naive CD4+ T cells sorted from blood. As to subset: CD45RA+ positively selected. CDR3 bases: TGTGCCAGCGGACGTAGCTCTGGAAACACCATATATTTT. This encodes CASGRSSGNTIYF.